This passage covers 25 T cell receptor beta chains from one sample sequenced in a study of control samples from healthy donors and cancer patients. The table came from immunoSEQ multiplex PCR; TCRdb's copy has only in-frame clones and leaves some out. This table holds about 220,000 clones, 85% to 95% found once. Material: blood. The origin of the receptors is a man aged 45-65 years in good health.

The chain has TRBV24-1 and TRBJ2-6, with D possibly being TRBD1 or TRBD2 (6 bases each). The V gene's germline CDR1 is KGHDR and CDR2 SFDVKD. This CDR3 has 15 residues. Trimming shortened V by 9 bases and J by 4 bases, and 15 bases separated the two germline ends. The CDR3 DNA follows: TGTGCCACCGGGGAGGACAGAACGGGGGCCAACGTCCTGACTTTC. Residues: CATGEDRTGANVLTF.

The chain joins TRBV6-6 to TRBJ2-3; 8 bases are shared with TRBD1. CDR3 size: 13 residues. V shed 6 bases and J 6 bases; nucleotides not matched to a gene: 5. Germline CDR1 reads MNHNY; CDR2 reads SVGAGI (reference sequence). Here the CDR3 DNA reads TGTGCCAGCAGACAGGGGGGCGAGGATACGCAGTATTTT. This encodes CASRQGGEDTQYF.

The V gene is TRBV27, the J gene TRBJ2-4; D may be TRBD2 (6 bases). From germline, CDR1 is MNHEY and CDR2 SMNVEV (reference sequence). The CDR3 totals 15 residues. Trimming shortened V by 4 bases and J by 0 bases, and 10 bases separated the two germline ends. The CDR3 DNA is TGTGCCAGCAGTTCACTGGGACTAGCCAAAAACATTCAGTACTTC. Its translation: CASSSLGLAKNIQYF.

This sequence joins TRBV28 and TRBJ2-1; tentatively, D is TRBD1 or TRBD2 (6 bases each). Germline loops: CDR1 MDHEN, CDR2 SYDVKM. CDR3 length: 14 residues. The V end was cut by 8 bases, the J end by 9 bases, with 20 bases between. As DNA, the CDR3 is TGTGCCAGCTTACCTTCGGGGGAAGGGGGTGAGCAGTTCTTC. This gives the protein CASLPSGEGGEQFF. The complete variable domain, with remaining parts taken from reference TRBV28 and TRBJ2-1, reads DVKVTQSSRYLVKRTGEKVFLECVQDMDHENMFWYRQDPGLGLRLIYFSYDVKMKEKGDIPEGYSVSREKKERFSLILESASTNQTSMYLCASLPSGEGGEQFFGPGTRLTVL.

V and J are TRBV28 and TRBJ1-1; the match to TRBD1 covers 7 bases. Germline loops: CDR1 MDHEN, CDR2 SYDVKM. The CDR3 is 16 amino acids. The J segment lost 5 bases and the V segment lost 3 bases, leaving 12 bases of the junction unmatched. This CDR3 is CASSLTNRGRRTEAFF. The CDR3 DNA sequence: TGTGCCAGCAGTTTGACAAACAGGGGTAGAAGAACTGAAGCTTTCTTT.

The chain employs TRBV18 and TRBJ1-1, with D possibly matching TRBD1 (5 bases). The length of the CDR3 is 15 residues. Germline CDR1 KGHSH, CDR2 LQKENI. Trimming shortened V by 6 bases and J by 0 bases, and 14 bases separated the two germline ends. The CDR3 DNA reads TGTGCCAGCTCGCTAACCTCGGGGGTGAACACTGAAGCTTTCTTT. This translates into CASSLTSGVNTEAFF.

This clone appeared once. The chain uses TRBV5-3 and TRBJ2-7; D unclear. TRBV5-3 is flagged as an ORF with uncertain function. This CDR3 is 12 amino acids long. V was cut by 3 bases and J by 6 bases, with 10 bases left in between. In nucleotides, the CDR3 is TGTGCCAGAAGCTCGCGTCCGTGCGAGCAGTACGTC. Translated, it gives CARSSRPCEQYV.

The chain links TRBV5-6 to TRBJ1-3; D is possibly TRBD1 (6 bases). The CDR3 loop spans 17 amino acids. Germline-derived CDR1 and CDR2 are SGHDT and YYEEEE. Trimming stripped 0 bases from V and 0 bases from J, with 13 bases between. The CDR3 bases are TGTGCCAGCAGCTTGGGGCTGACCAGGGGCTCTGGAAACACCATATATTTT. It codes for CASSLGLTRGSGNTIYF.

The genes are TRBV19 and TRBJ1-3; 10 bases are a match to TRBD1. In germline, CDR1 is LNHDA, CDR2 SQIVND (reference sequence). The CDR3 is 18 amino acids. The V and J ends lost 3 bases and 4 bases, in that order; junction bases with no gene match: 12. The chain's CDR3 is CASSISLMGQGPGNTIYF. CDR3 coding DNA: TGTGCCAGTAGTATTTCGTTGATGGGACAGGGGCCCGGAAACACCATATATTTT. Full variable domain (outside the CDR3, taken from reference TRBV19 and TRBJ1-3): DGGITQSPKYLFRKEGQNVTLSCEQNLNHDAMYWYRQDPGQGLRLIYYSQIVNDFQKGDIAEGYSVSREKKESFPLTVTSAQKNPTAFYLCASSISLMGQGPGNTIYFGEGSWLTVV.

The chain combines TRBV6-5 with TRBJ2-2, with a possible D match to TRBD2 (5 bases). The length of the CDR3 is 15 residues. Trimming took off 2 bases at V and 5 bases at J, with 12 bases between the two ends. In germline, CDR1 is MNHEY, CDR2 SVGAGI. Here the CDR3 reads CASSYDSRRTGELFF. The CDR3 DNA sequence: TGTGCCAGCAGTTACGACTCTCGGAGGACCGGGGAGCTGTTTTTT.

The gene calls are TRBV28 and TRBJ1-1, with D hard to call. Germline lookup yields CDR1 MDHEN and CDR2 SYDVKM. The V end lost 2 bases, the J end lost 7 bases, and 20 bases lay between the germline ends. This CDR3 contains 16 residues. CDR3 DNA: TGTGCCAGCAGTTTAATAGATCGGCCCCCCACCCGTGAAGCTTTCTTT. Translated: CASSLIDRPPTREAFF.

This chain uses TRBV6-6 with TRBJ1-6; the D gene is possibly TRBD1 (5 bases). Trimming took off 2 bases at V and 7 bases at J, with 12 bases between the two ends. The germline V gene encodes CDR1 MNHNY and CDR2 SVGAGI (reference sequence). CDR3 size: 15 residues. The CDR3 nucleotides read TGTGCCAGCAGTTACCAGGCCGAGGGGAATTCACCCCTCCACTTT. Protein sequence: CASSYQAEGNSPLHF.

The chain carries TRBV10-3 and TRBJ1-3; D perhaps matches TRBD1 (6 bases). There are 15 residues in the CDR3. Per germline, CDR1 ENHRY and CDR2 SYGVKD. Trimming shortened V by 6 bases and J by 2 bases, and 14 bases separated the two germline ends. Written as DNA, the CDR3 is TGTGCCATCAGGACCTCGGGGGCTACTGGAAACACCATATATTTT. This encodes CAIRTSGATGNTIYF.

The genes are TRBV7-8 and TRBJ2-7; maybe TRBD1 (6 bases). CDR3 length: 17 residues. The ends were cut back, 5 bases at V and 0 bases at J, with 20 bases in the middle. CDR1 and CDR2 from the germline V gene are SGHVS and FQNEAQ. DNA of the CDR3: TGTGCCAGCAGCATGATCGCCGGGACAACAATCTCCTACGAGCAGTACTTC. As protein: CASSMIAGTTISYEQYF.

The CDR3: CASSRRDEQFF. In DNA form, the CDR3 reads TGTGCCAGCAGTCGCAGGGATGAGCAGTTCTTC. J is TRBJ2-1 and V is TRBV6-5; possible D gene TRBD1, 5 bases. The CDR3 totals 11 residues. Germline CDR1 MNHEY, CDR2 SVGAGI. V lost 5 bases to trimming and J lost 8 bases, with 7 bases between them.

The V gene is TRBV25-1, the J gene TRBJ1-4; 10 bases are shared with TRBD1. The junction had 10 bases not matched to a gene; V was cut back by 4 bases and J by 8 bases. This CDR3 is built from 16 residues. Germline CDR1 is MGHDK and CDR2 is SYGVNS. In DNA, the CDR3 is TGTGCCAGCAGTGTACTTCGACAGGGGGCAGGGGAAAAACTGTTTTTT. It encodes CASSVLRQGAGEKLFF.

This clone is a singleton in its sample. The chain has TRBV9 and TRBJ2-5; D unresolved. V lost 4 bases and J lost 2, with 12 bases in between. Germline V gene lookup returns CDR1 SGDLS and CDR2 YYNGEE. This CDR3 is built from 14 residues. For the CDR3, the DNA is TGTGCCAGCAGCCGGGCGGCTATTCAAGAGACCCAGTACTTC. Translated: CASSRAAIQETQYF.

The chain links TRBV6-6 to TRBJ2-1; 10 bases agree with TRBD2. V lost 5 bases, J lost 8 bases, and 15 bases stayed unmatched. Germline V gene sequence: CDR1 MNHNY, CDR2 SVGAGI (reference sequence). CDR3 length: 17 amino acids. This CDR3 reads CASSQPAIAGGSDEQFF. The CDR3 DNA reads as TGTGCCAGCAGTCAACCAGCGATAGCGGGGGGTTCGGATGAGCAGTTCTTC.

This chain joins TRBV28 and TRBJ1-2; the D gene is possibly TRBD1 (5 bases). Germline V CDR1 and CDR2: MDHEN, SYDVKM. Trimming shortened V by 6 bases and J by 4 bases, and 21 bases separated the two germline ends. This CDR3 has 16 amino acids. The CDR3 region has the DNA TGTGCCAGCAGCTCCCCGACAGCGGGGCGGTTCTATGGCTACACCTTC. It encodes CASSSPTAGRFYGYTF.

The chain combines TRBV2 with TRBJ2-1; D unclear. Trimming removed 4 bases at V and 4 bases at J, with 8 bases between. Germline V CDR1 and CDR2: SNHLY, FYNNEI. The CDR3 has 13 residues. CDR3: CASSVRPYNEQFF. The CDR3, as DNA: TGTGCCAGCAGTGTACGGCCATACAATGAGCAGTTCTTC.

This clone appeared once. V is TRBV6-2 or TRBV6-3 and J is TRBJ2-7; D possibly corresponds to TRBD2 (6 bases). Looked up from germline, CDR1 is MNHEY and CDR2 is SVGEGT. This CDR3 contains 16 residues. Trimming pared 3 bases from V and 3 bases from J, leaving 18 bases between. CDR3 nucleotide sequence: TGTGCCAGCAGTTATCCCCCCGGGCGGGGACTCTACGAGCAGTACTTC. Its translation is CASSYPPGRGLYEQYF.

This clone was counted a few times. V and J are TRBV6-1 and TRBJ2-2; TRBD2 agrees at 10 bases. The CDR3 is 15 residues long. With V trimmed by 2 bases and J by 8 bases, 5 bases remained unmatched. Germline V gives CDR1 MNHNS, CDR2 SASEGT. CDR3 DNA: TGTGCCAGCAGTGAAAGTAGCGGGGGGCCGGGGGAGCTGTTTTTT. It encodes CASSESSGGPGELFF.

Here the CDR3 DNA reads TGTGCCAGCAGCGTAGACGGGAGACCCACCGGGGAGCTGTTTTTT. Its translation: CASSVDGRPTGELFF. The chain has TRBV9 and TRBJ2-2; tentative D call: TRBD2 (6 bases). Germline-derived CDR1 and CDR2 are SGDLS and YYNGEE. Trimming shortened V by 0 bases and J by 4 bases, and 10 bases separated the two germline ends. This CDR3 is built from 15 residues.

The V gene is TRBV15, the J gene TRBJ1-4, with 10 nucleotides matching TRBD1. Trimming removed 2 bases from V and 6 bases from J; junction bases left unmatched: 3. This CDR3 has 15 residues. Germline loops: CDR1 LNHNV, CDR2 YYDKDF (reference sequence). For the CDR3, the DNA is TGTGCCACCAGCAGACGGACAGGGGGAGATGAAAAACTGTTTTTT. It yields the protein CATSRRTGGDEKLFF.

The rearrangement joins TRBV7-2 to TRBJ2-5, with D unresolved. The CDR3 has 14 residues. Germline V gene data show CDR1 as SGHTA and CDR2 as FQGNSA. Trimming took 5 bases from V and 0 from J, leaving 10 bases between them. The CDR3 DNA reads as TGTGCCAGCAGCCGCCCGCAGCACCAAGAGACCCAGTACTTC. Translation: CASSRPQHQETQYF.